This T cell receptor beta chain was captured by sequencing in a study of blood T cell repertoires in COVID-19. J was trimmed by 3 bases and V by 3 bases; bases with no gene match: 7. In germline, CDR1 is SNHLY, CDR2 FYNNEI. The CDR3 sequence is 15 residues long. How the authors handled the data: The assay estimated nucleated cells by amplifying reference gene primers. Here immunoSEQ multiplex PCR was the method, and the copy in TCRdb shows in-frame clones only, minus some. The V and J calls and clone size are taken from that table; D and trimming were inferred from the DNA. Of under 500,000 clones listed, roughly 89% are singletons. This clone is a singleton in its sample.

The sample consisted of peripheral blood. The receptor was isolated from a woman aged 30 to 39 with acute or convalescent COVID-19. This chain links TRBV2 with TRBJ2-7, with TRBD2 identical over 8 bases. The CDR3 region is CASSDRGLGNYEQYF. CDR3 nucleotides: TGTGCCAGCAGTGACAGGGGACTAGGGAACTACGAGCAGTACTTC.